The entry that follows covers one T cell receptor (beta chain) sequence. The antigen it recognizes is unknown. The sample belongs to a study of CXCR3-negative and CXCR3-positive naive CD8 T cells (dated by TCRdb to the late 2010s). Regarding the research as a whole: In total, 130 million to 150 million TRB reads were obtained, or roughly 1.5 +/- 0.3 million reads per library. Diversity and physicochemical repertoire analyses covered approximately 10 donors pooled from two independent experiments. For the TRBV-TRBJ cluster analysis, the naive subsets came from a handful of donors, while the memory cells came from 3 donors.

Inclusive of the bounding cysteine and phenylalanine, the CDR3 is 13 residues long. Only the protein is on record. Sequences SQVTM (CDR1) and ANQGSEA (CDR2) are obtained from the germline V gene. For every CD8+ T cell subset, 300,000 cells were flow-sorted straight into RLT lysis buffer, and each subset was sorted in triplicate. To keep memory contaminants out, a stringent definition of naive CD8+ T cells was applied: CD45RO-CCR7+CD27+CD95-. Standard density gradient centrifugation was used to isolate peripheral blood mononuclear cells from buffy coats. Naive CXCR3-negative and CXCR3-positive CD8+ T cells were flow-sorted on a FACSAria III. An RNeasy Mini Kit was used to extract total RNA from the sorted cells. This sample was sequenced with a NextSeq 550. The Human TCR Profiling Kit (MiLaboratory) was used to prepare UMI-labeled 5' RACE TRB cDNA libraries. The full amount of extracted RNA was used for cDNA synthesis, and the full amount of resulting cDNA was used for PCR amplification. The libraries were made side by side, with each library going through the same number of PCR cycles. In the authors' own workflow: MIGEC and MiXCR extracted about 50,000 +/- 10,000 unique UMI-labeled TRB cDNA molecules per library, requiring at least two reads per UMI. On average, around 40,000 +/- 10,000 functional in-frame TRB CDR3 nucleotide clonotypes lacking stop codons were found per library. After each sample was downsampled to 5000 UMI-labeled TRB molecules, VDJtools was used to calculate diversity metrics such as normalized Shannon-Wiener and Chao1. Clonotype-size-weighted physicochemical properties of the central five CDR3 residues (interaction energy, strength, volume and Kidera factor 4) were computed in VDJtools. TCRdb reprocessed the reads, and each CDR3 protein sequence is entered once, without DNA. The V and J calls were determined by TCRdb, not by the authors. The table for this sample shows some 150,000 distinct CDR3 sequences. Of the sample, approximately 0.27% falls within the top ten clones.

The investigation overall reported the following: Within the same donor, TRBV-TRBJ usage looked similar between naive CXCR3-negative and CXCR3-positive cells, but memory cells had distinct patterns. Because surface CD5, which is linked to self-reactivity in mice, was comparable between the naive subsets, TCR interaction strength was also inferred from the physicochemical properties of TRB CDR3s. TRB CDR3s from CXCR3-positive naive cells showed higher hydrophobicity (lower Kidera factor 4), lower energy, and higher strength and volume indices than CXCR3-negative naive cells. Because CXCR3 expression was partially decreased after cryopreservation, freshly isolated PBMCs were used for most assays. Repertoire diversity was comparably high in both naive subsets but much lower in memory CD8+ T cells.

The sequence came from a human donor in good health. Some clones in this sample may be carry-over from other donors' samples. The chain links TRBV29-1 with TRBJ2-4. The sample comprised naive CXCR3+ CD8+ T cells from blood. What this sample's cell subset or site label stands for: CD45RO-CCR7+CD27+CD95- naive CD8+ T cells expressing CXCR3 (TNR3+). The CDR3 has the sequence CSVGRQTENIQYF. Where the CDR3 stops, the reference TRBV29-1 and TRBJ2-4 genes take over; the full variable domain is SAVISQKPSRDICQRGTSLTIQCQVDSQVTMMFWYRQQPGQSLTLIATANQGSEATYESGFVIDKFPISRPNLTFSTLTVSNMSPEDSSIYLCSVGRQTENIQYFGAGTRLSVL.